This T cell receptor (beta chain) was recovered during a study of PD-1 blockade in mismatch repair-deficient tumors. Germline CDR1 and CDR2: SGHRS and YFSETQ. The CDR3 contains 13 residues. Trimming took 0 bases from V and 2 from J, leaving 5 bases between them. The table came from immunoSEQ multiplex PCR; TCRdb's copy has only in-frame clones and leaves some out. The data show 38,000 or so clones, more than 75% seen once. This clone occurred once. The clonotype was recovered from an adult with mismatch repair-deficient cancer. V is TRBV5-1 and J is TRBJ1-2, with unresolved D. Here the sequenced sample was peripheral blood, taken 75 to 85 weeks after starting pembrolizumab. The CDR3 spells CASSLEANYGYTF. CDR3 coding DNA: TGCGCCAGCAGCTTGGAGGCAAACTATGGCTACACCTTC. Using reference TRBV5-1 and TRBJ1-2 for the parts outside the CDR3, the full variable domain is KAGVTQTPRYLIKTRGQQVTLSCSPISGHRSVSWYQQTPGQGLQFLFEYFSETQRNKGNFPGRFSGRQFSNSRSEMNVSTLELGDSALYLCASSLEANYGYTFGSGTRLTVV.